Below are 13 T cell receptor beta chains sequenced from a single sample in a study of blood T cell repertoires in COVID-19. The method was immunoSEQ multiplex PCR; TCRdb's version includes in-frame clones alone and lacks a portion of them. Among over 250,000 clones listed, roughly 87% were seen once. The specimen sequenced was PBMCs or T cells enriched from blood (not recorded which). The receptors were gathered from a woman in her late teens or twenties who had recovered from COVID-19.

The table lists this clone with a count of one. The chain couples TRBV6-5 to TRBJ2-7; 9 bases fit TRBD2. The germline gives CDR1 MNHEY, CDR2 SVGAGI. The ends lost 0 bases at V and 4 bases at J; junction bases unmatched: 1. This CDR3 spans 14 amino acids. The CDR3 DNA is TGTGCCAGCAGTTACTCTAGCGGGGGATACGAGCAGTACTTC. Translating it yields CASSYSSGGYEQYF.

This chain uses TRBV29-1 with TRBJ1-2, with TRBD1 identical over 10 bases. In germline, CDR1 is SQVTM, CDR2 ANQGSEA. This CDR3 is 16 amino acids long. V dropped 3 bases and J dropped 6; count of bases not matched to a gene: 13. In nucleotides, the CDR3 is TGCAGCGTTGACCCAACCGGGACAGGGGTAATGGATGGCTACACCTTC. Residues: CSVDPTGTGVMDGYTF.

This clone was observed a single time. The chain links TRBV15 to TRBJ2-7, with D tentatively TRBD2 (6 bases). Germline V gives CDR1 LNHNV, CDR2 YYDKDF (reference sequence). The CDR3 consists of 17 residues. V was shortened by 0 bases and J by 0 bases, with 15 bases between the two germline ends. Here the CDR3 DNA reads TGTGCCACCAGCAGAGATTTGGGGAGGCGCGTCTCCTACGAGCAGTACTTC. Encoded protein: CATSRDLGRRVSYEQYF.

There are a few counts of this clone. The J gene is TRBJ1-3, the V gene TRBV9; 7 bases line up with TRBD1. The CDR3 runs 17 residues. Germline loops: CDR1 SGDLS, CDR2 YYNGEE. The V and J ends lost 3 bases and 0 bases, in that order; junction bases with no gene match: 9. CDR3 residues: CASSAMGQLISGNTIYF. CDR3 coding DNA: TGTGCCAGCAGCGCTATGGGACAGCTTATCTCTGGAAACACCATATATTTT.

J is TRBJ1-6 and V is TRBV9; 7 bases line up with TRBD1. Trimming cost V 4 bases and J 7 bases; bases outside gene matches: 8. The CDR3 has 15 residues. Germline V lookup: CDR1 SGDLS, CDR2 YYNGEE. CDR3 protein: CASSLQGLANSPLHF. Written as DNA, the CDR3 is TGTGCCAGCAGCTTACAGGGGCTGGCGAATTCACCCCTCCACTTT.

This clone came up a few times. V is TRBV18 and J is TRBJ1-1; unclear D gene. This CDR3 is built from 16 residues. V gave up 0 bases and J gave up 0 bases, with 11 bases separating them. Germline lookup yields CDR1 KGHSH and CDR2 LQKENI. The CDR3 here is CASSPPYSPVNTEAFF. The CDR3, as DNA: TGTGCCAGCTCACCACCGTATTCTCCGGTGAACACTGAAGCTTTCTTT.

The V and J genes are TRBV6-1 and TRBJ1-4; 8 positions match TRBD1. This CDR3 region has 14 residues. J gave up 7 bases and V 2 bases, and 3 bases lay outside the gene matches. Germline CDR1 is MNHNS and CDR2 is SASEGT. For the CDR3, the DNA is TGTGCCAGCAGTGAAAATACAGGGGGTGAAAAACTGTTTTTT. Encoded protein: CASSENTGGEKLFF.

V gene TRBV2 combines with J gene TRBJ1-2; D gene uncertain. Looked up from germline, CDR1 is SNHLY and CDR2 is FYNNEI. The CDR3 is 15 amino acids. Trimming removed 7 bases from V and 4 bases from J, with 19 bases in between. The CDR3 DNA reads as TGTGCCAGCACCATTTCGAGAGGGTGGATCTATGGCTACACCTTC. Translating gives CASTISRGWIYGYTF.

The chain is built from TRBV7-9 and TRBJ1-1; 9 bases align to TRBD1. J was trimmed by 6 bases and V by 1 base; bases with no gene match: 12. This CDR3 has 17 amino acids. Germline assignment: CDR1 SEHNR and CDR2 FQNEAQ (reference sequence). CDR3 sequence (DNA): TGTGCCAGCAGCTTAGATGTGGGGACAGGGTATAGGGCTGAAGCTTTCTTT. It encodes CASSLDVGTGYRAEAFF. Looking up the rest from reference TRBV7-9 and TRBJ1-1 gives the full variable domain: DTGVSQNPRHKITKRGQNVTFRCDPISEHNRLYWYRQTLGQGPEFLTYFQNEAQLEKSRLLSDRFSAERPKGSFSTLEIQRTEQGDSAMYLCASSLDVGTGYRAEAFFGQGTRLTVV.

V and J are TRBV7-9 and TRBJ1-4, with TRBD1 identical over 8 bases. Unmatched junction bases numbered 10, after V lost 5 bases and J lost 8 bases. Germline CDR1 reads SEHNR; CDR2 reads FQNEAQ (reference sequence). The CDR3 is 15 amino acids. CDR3 DNA sequence: TGTGCCAGCAGCCGGGGGACAGGCTGGGGGGAAAAACTGTTTTTT. Translation gives CASSRGTGWGEKLFF.

The chain combines TRBV19 with TRBJ2-5, with TRBD2 matching 8 bases. This CDR3 region has 13 residues. Germline V gives CDR1 LNHDA, CDR2 SQIVND (reference sequence). The V segment lost 8 bases and the J segment 5 bases; nucleotides outside the gene matches: 7. The CDR3 sequence is CASGGLDFETQYF. The CDR3 bases are TGTGCCAGTGGGGGACTAGACTTCGAGACCCAGTACTTC.

This clone has only one observation. The J gene is TRBJ1-5, the V gene TRBV10-3, with TRBD1 matching 10 bases. J lost 4 bases, V lost 0 bases, and 0 bases had no gene match. The CDR3 is made up of 15 amino acids. The germline gives CDR1 ENHRY, CDR2 SYGVKD. The CDR3 is CAISESDRGNQPQHF. For the CDR3, the DNA is TGTGCCATCAGTGAGTCGGACAGGGGGAATCAGCCCCAGCATTTT.

V usage is TRBV27 and J usage is TRBJ1-6; D possibly corresponds to TRBD1 (6 bases). The germline CDR1 and CDR2 sequences are MNHEY and SMNVEV (reference sequence). The length of the CDR3 is 16 residues. Trimming pared 5 bases from V and 0 bases from J, leaving 11 bases between. This chain's CDR3 is CASSPTDSSYNSPLHF. CDR3 in DNA: TGTGCCAGCAGTCCGACGGACAGCTCCTATAATTCACCCCTCCACTTT.